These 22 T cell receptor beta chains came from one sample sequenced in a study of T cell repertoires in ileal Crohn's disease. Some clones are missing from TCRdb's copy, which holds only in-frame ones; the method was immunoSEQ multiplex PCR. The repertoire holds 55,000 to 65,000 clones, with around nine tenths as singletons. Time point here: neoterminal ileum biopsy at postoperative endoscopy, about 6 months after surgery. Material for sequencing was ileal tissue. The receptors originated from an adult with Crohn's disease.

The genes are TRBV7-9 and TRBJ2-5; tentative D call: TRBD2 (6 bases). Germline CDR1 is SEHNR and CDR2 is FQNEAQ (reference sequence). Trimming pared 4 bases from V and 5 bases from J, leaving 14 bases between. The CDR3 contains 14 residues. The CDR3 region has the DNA TGTGCCAGCAGCTCTCACCGGGGGTTGGAGACCCAGTACTTC. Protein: CASSSHRGLETQYF.

Written as DNA, the CDR3 is TGTGCCAGCAGTCACTGGGGACAGGGTTTCCCCACCGGGGAGCTGTTTTTT. This encodes CASSHWGQGFPTGELFF. The chain uses TRBV9 and TRBJ2-2; TRBD1 agrees at 9 bases. CDR3 length: 17 residues. Germline CDR1 reads SGDLS; CDR2 reads YYNGEE. V gave up 5 bases and J gave up 4 bases; unmatched junction bases: 12.

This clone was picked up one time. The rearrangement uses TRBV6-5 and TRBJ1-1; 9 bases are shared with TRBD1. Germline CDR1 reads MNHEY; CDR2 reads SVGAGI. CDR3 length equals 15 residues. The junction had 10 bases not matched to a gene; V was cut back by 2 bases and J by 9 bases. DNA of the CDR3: TGTGCCAGCAGTTACGACCAAAGGACAGGGGTGAAAGCTTTCTTT. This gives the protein CASSYDQRTGVKAFF.

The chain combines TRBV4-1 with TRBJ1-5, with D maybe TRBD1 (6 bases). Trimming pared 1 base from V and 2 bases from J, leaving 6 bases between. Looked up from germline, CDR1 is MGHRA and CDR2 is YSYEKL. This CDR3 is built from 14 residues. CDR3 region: CASSQGQGNQPQHF. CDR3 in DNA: TGCGCCAGCAGCCAAGGACAGGGCAATCAGCCCCAGCATTTT.

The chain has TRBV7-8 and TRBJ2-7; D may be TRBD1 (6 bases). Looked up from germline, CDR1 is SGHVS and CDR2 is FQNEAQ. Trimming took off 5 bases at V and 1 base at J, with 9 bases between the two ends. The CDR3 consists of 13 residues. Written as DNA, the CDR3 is TGTGCCAGCAGCCAGGACAGATCCTACGAGCAGTACGTC. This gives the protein CASSQDRSYEQYV.

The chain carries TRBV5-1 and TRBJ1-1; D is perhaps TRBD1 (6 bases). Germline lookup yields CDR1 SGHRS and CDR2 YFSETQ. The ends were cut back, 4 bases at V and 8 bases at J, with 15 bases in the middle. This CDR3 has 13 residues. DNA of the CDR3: TGCGCCAGCAGCCCAAGGACAGAATTCGAAGCTTTCTTT. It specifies CASSPRTEFEAFF. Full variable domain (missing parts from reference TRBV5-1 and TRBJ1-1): KAGVTQTPRYLIKTRGQQVTLSCSPISGHRSVSWYQQTPGQGLQFLFEYFSETQRNKGNFPGRFSGRQFSNSRSEMNVSTLELGDSALYLCASSPRTEFEAFFGQGTRLTVV.

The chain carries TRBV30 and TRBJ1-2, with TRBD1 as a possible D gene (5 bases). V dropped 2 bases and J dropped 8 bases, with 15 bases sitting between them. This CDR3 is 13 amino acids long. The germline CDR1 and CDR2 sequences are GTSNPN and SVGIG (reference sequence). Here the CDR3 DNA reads TGTGCCTGGAGTCTCGGCGGGGGAGGCGGCTACACCTTC. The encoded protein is CAWSLGGGGGYTF.

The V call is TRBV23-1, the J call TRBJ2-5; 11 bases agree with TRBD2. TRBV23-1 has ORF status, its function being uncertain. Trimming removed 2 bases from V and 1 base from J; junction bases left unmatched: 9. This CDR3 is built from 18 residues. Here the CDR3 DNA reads TGCGCCAGCAGTCAAACTAGCGGGGGAGATAATGCCCAAGAGACCCAGTACTTC. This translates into CASSQTSGGDNAQETQYF.

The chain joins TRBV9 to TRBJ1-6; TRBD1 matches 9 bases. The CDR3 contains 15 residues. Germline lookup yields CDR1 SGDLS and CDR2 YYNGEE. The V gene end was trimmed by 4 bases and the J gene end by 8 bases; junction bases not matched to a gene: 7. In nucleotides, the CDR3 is TGTGCCAGCAGCCCCACCACAGGGGGCGATTCACCCCTCCACTTT. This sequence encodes CASSPTTGGDSPLHF.

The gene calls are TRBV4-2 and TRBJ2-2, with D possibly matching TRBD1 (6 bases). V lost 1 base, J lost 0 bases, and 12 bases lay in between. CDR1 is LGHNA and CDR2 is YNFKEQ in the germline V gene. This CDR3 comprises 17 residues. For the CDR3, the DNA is TGTGCCAGCAGCCAAGTATTTCCAGGGGCGAACACCGGGGAGCTGTTTTTT. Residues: CASSQVFPGANTGELFF.

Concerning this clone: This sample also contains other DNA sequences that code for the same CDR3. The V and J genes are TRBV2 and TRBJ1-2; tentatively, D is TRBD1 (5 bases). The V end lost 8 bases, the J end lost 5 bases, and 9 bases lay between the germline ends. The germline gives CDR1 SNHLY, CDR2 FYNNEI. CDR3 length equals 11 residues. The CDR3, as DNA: TGTGCCAGCGGGGCAGATTATGGCTACACCTTC. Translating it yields CASGADYGYTF.

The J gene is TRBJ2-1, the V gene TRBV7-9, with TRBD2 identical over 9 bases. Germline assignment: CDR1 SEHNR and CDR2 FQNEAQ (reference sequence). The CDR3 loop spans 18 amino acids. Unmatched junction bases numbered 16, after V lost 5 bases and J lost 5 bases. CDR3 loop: CASSPPLLLAGHNNEQFF. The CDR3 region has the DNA TGTGCCAGCAGCCCCCCGCTTCTCCTAGCGGGACATAACAATGAGCAGTTCTTC.

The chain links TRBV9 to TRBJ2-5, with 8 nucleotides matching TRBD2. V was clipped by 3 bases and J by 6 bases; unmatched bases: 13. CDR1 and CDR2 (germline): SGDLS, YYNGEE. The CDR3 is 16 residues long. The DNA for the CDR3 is TGTGCCAGCAGCGGGGACTCGCGGGGGGTCGCAAAGACCCAGTACTTC. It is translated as CASSGDSRGVAKTQYF. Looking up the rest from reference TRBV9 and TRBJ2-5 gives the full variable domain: DSGVTQTPKHLITATGQRVTLRCSPRSGDLSVYWYQQSLDQGLQFLIQYYNGEERAKGNILERFSAQQFPDLHSELNLSSLELGDSALYFCASSGDSRGVAKTQYFGPGTRLLVL.

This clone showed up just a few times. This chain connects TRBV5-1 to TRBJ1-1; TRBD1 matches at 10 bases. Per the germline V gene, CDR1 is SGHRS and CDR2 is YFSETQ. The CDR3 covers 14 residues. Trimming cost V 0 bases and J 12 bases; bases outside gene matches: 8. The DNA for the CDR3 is TGCGCCAGCAGCTTGGTCCCGGGACAGGGGCGTCCTTTCTTT. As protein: CASSLVPGQGRPFF. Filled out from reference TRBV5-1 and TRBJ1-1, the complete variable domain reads KAGVTQTPRYLIKTRGQQVTLSCSPISGHRSVSWYQQTPGQGLQFLFEYFSETQRNKGNFPGRFSGRQFSNSRSEMNVSTLELGDSALYLCASSLVPGQGRPFFGQGTRLTVV.

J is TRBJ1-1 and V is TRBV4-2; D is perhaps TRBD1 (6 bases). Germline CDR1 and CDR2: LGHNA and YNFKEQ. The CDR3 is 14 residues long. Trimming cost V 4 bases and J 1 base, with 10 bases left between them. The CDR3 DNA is TGTGCCAGCAGCCCCGGGGACAAGAACACTGAAGCTTTCTTT. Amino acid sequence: CASSPGDKNTEAFF.

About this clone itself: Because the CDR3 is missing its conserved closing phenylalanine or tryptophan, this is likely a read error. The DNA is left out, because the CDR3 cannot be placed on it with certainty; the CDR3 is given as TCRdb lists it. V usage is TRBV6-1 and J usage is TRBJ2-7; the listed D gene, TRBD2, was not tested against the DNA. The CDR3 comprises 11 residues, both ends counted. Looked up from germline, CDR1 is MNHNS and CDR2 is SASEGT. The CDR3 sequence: CASSERDSSIL.

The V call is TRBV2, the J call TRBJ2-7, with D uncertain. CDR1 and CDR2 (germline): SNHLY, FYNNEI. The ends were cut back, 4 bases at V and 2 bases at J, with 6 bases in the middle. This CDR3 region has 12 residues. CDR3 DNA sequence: TGTGCCAGCAGTGGGGCCCCCTACGAGCAGTACTTC. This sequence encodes CASSGAPYEQYF.

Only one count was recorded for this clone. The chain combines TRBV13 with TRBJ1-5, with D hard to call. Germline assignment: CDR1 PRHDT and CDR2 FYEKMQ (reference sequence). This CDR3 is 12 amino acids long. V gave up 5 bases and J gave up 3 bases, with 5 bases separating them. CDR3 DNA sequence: TGTGCCAGCAGCCGTTACAATCAGCCCCAGCATTTT. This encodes CASSRYNQPQHF.

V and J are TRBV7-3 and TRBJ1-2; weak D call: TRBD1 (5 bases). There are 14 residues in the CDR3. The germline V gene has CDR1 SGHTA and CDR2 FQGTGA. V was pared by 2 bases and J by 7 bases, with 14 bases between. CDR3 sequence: CASSLVQGAGGYTF. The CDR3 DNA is TGTGCCAGCAGCTTAGTGCAGGGAGCGGGTGGCTACACCTTC.

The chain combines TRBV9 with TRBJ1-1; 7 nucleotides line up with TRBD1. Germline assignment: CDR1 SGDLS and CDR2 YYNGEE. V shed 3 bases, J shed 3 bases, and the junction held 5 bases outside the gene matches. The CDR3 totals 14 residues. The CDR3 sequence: CASSAYRGDTEAFF. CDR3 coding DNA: TGTGCCAGCAGCGCCTACAGGGGAGACACTGAAGCTTTCTTT.

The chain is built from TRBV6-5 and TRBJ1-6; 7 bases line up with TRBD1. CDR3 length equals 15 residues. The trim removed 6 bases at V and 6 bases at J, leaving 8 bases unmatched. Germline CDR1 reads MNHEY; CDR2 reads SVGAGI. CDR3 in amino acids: CASRPAGTVNSPLHF. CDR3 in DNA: TGTGCCAGCAGACCAGCCGGGACAGTTAATTCACCCCTCCACTTT.

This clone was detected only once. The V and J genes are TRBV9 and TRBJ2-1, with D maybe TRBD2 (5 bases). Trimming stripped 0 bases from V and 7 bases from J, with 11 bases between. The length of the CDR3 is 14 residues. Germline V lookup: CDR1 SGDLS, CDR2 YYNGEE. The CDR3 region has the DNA TGTGCCAGCAGCGTAGGAACTAGTTGGAATGAGCAGTTCTTC. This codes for CASSVGTSWNEQFF.